These T cell receptor beta chains were read from a single sample in a study of regulatory T cells in long-lasting Graves disease. TCRdb re-called the multiplex PCR reads through MiXCR, storing one row per CDR3 protein. The data hold around 400,000 distinct CDR3 sequences, with about 23% observed a single time. The sample here was peripheral blood mononuclear cells (PBMCs), taken when the disease was refractory, from a patient treated with antithyroid drugs. Every receptor here comes from a woman between 35 and 50 years old with Graves disease. Each CDR3 is given with its conserved first and last residue. The order of the fields is D gene, clone size, CDR3 length, V gene, J gene, CDR3 DNA, CDR3 protein. The D gene is left open where the match is weak. Size tells how often a clone was seen (once, few, many) or the class of an expanded clone, and some rows leave it out.

D: .; size: .; length: 13; V: TRBV28; J: TRBJ2-3; DNA: TGTGCCAGCAGTTCGCCGACTGGGTTGTTGTGGTATTTT; CDR3: CASSSPTGLLWYF
D: .; size: few; length: 14; V: TRBV15; J: TRBJ1-1; DNA: TGTGCCACCAGAATCTCACCCAGTAACACTGAAGCTTTCTTT; CDR3: CATRISPSNTEAFF
D: TRBD2; size: .; length: 19; V: TRBV5-1; J: TRBJ2-5; DNA: TGCGCCAGCAGCTCGAGGACTAGCGGGAGGGCCTTTTACCAAGAGACCCAGTACTTC; CDR3: CASSSRTSGRAFYQETQYF
D: .; size: many; length: 18; V: TRBV11-2; J: TRBJ2-5; DNA: TGTGCCAGCAGCTTATTTTCCCACGTGGAAACCTCTAGGGAGACCCAGTACTTC; CDR3: CASSLFSHVETSRETQYF
D: .; size: many; length: 13; V: TRBV7-2; J: TRBJ2-5; DNA: TGTGCCAGCAGCTTAATGCGTGGGGAGACCCAGTACTTC; CDR3: CASSLMRGETQYF
D: TRBD1; size: many; length: 15; V: TRBV10-3; J: TRBJ2-5; DNA: TGTGCCATCAGTGGGGACAGGGGAGCTCAAGAGACCCAGTACTTC; CDR3: CAISGDRGAQETQYF
D: .; size: .; length: 15; V: TRBV19; J: TRBJ1-2; DNA: TGTGCCAGTAGTATTATACGGGAACTGATCTATGGCTACACCTTC; CDR3: CASSIIRELIYGYTF
D: .; size: many; length: 11; V: TRBV16; J: TRBJ2-7; DNA: TGTGCCAGCAGCCCTTTACAGGAGCAGTACTTC; CDR3: CASSPLQEQYF
D: TRBD1; size: few; length: 15; V: TRBV6-5; J: TRBJ2-7; DNA: TGTGCCAGCAGTTACTCAGGGACAGGGTCCGGCGAGCAGTACTTC; CDR3: CASSYSGTGSGEQYF
D: .; size: few; length: 14; V: TRBV29-1; J: TRBJ1-1; DNA: TGCAGCGCTACAGATTTTTACATGAACACTGAAGCTTTCTTT; CDR3: CSATDFYMNTEAFF
D: .; size: few; length: 15; V: TRBV19; J: TRBJ1-5; DNA: TGTGCCAGTAGTATAAGGCGGGCCCTCAATCAGCCCCAGCATTTT; CDR3: CASSIRRALNQPQHF
D: TRBD2; size: .; length: 15; V: TRBV5-6; J: TRBJ2-7; DNA: TGTGCCAGCAGCTCTCCAGCGGGAGGGACCTACGAGCAGTACTTC; CDR3: CASSSPAGGTYEQYF
D: .; size: many; length: 13; V: TRBV28; J: TRBJ2-5; DNA: TGTGCCAGCAGTAAAGACACGATAGAGACCCAGTACTTC; CDR3: CASSKDTIETQYF